This TCR beta chain was sequenced for a study of CD8+CD57+ T cells in acquired aplastic anemia. Notes on the study in general: Twenty-nine shared CD8+ CDR3s appeared highly expressed within patients' immunodominant clones.

The ends were cut back, 5 bases at V and 1 base at J, with 12 bases in the middle. The germline V gene encodes CDR1 SGHRS and CDR2 YFSETQ. This CDR3 contains 14 residues. Researchers used genomic DNA as the template to profile TCR beta VDJ and CDR3. TCRdb processed the reads anew with MiXCR; each CDR3 protein has one entry. The table records under 350,000 distinct CDR3 sequences, 56% of them present only once. This clonotype was counted a few times. Its antigen is unknown. What was sequenced was sorted CD4+, CD8+, or CD8+CD57+ T cells (not recorded which) from PBMCs. The TCR originated in a human donor with severe aplastic anemia or a healthy control (not recorded which). The chain has TRBV5-1 and TRBJ1-1, with D perhaps TRBD1 (6 bases). The DNA of the CDR3 is TGCGCCAGCAGTAGGCAGGGGCCGAACACTGAAGCTTTCTTT. Amino acids: CASSRQGPNTEAFF.